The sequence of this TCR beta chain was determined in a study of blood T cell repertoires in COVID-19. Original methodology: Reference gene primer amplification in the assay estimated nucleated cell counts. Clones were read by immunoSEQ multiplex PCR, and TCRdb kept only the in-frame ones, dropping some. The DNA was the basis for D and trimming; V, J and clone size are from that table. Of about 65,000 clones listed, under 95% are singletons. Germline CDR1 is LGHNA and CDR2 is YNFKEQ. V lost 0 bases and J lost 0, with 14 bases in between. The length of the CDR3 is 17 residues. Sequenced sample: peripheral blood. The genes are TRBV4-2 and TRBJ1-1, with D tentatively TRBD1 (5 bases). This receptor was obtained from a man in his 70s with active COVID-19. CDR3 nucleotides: TGTGCCAGCAGCCAAGACGGTTTATCAGGGATGAACACTGAAGCTTTCTTT. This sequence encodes CASSQDGLSGMNTEAFF.